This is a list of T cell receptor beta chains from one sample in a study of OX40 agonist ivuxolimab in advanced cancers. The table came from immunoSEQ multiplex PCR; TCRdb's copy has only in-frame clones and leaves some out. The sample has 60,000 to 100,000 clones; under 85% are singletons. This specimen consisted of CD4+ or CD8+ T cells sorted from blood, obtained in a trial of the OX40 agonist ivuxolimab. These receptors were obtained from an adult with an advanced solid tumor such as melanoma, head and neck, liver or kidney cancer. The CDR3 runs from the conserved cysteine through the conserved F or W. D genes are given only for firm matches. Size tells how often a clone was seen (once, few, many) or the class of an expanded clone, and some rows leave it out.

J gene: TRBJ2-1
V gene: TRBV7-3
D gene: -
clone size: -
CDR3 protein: CASSPFPREGQFF
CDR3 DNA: TGTGCCAGCAGCCCCTTCCCCCGGGAAGGGCAGTTCTTC

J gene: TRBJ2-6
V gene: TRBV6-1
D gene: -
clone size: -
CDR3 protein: CASRGSAGANVLTF
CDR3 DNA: TGTGCCAGCAGGGGGAGCGCTGGGGCCAACGTCCTGACTTTC

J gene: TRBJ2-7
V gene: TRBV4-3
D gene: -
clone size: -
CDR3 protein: CASSQRVAFYEQYF
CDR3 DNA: TGCGCCAGCAGCCAAAGGGTCGCCTTCTACGAGCAGTACTTC

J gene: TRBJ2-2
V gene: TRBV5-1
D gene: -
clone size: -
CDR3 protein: CASSLETVSNTGELFF
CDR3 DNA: TGCGCCAGCAGCCTCGAGACAGTTTCGAACACCGGGGAGCTGTTTTTT

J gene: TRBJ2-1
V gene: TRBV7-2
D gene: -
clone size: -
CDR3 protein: CASSLALPDEQFF
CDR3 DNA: TGTGCCAGCAGCTTAGCGTTGCCGGATGAGCAGTTCTTC

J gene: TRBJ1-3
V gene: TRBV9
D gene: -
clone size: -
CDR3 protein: CASSVALGTGNTIYF
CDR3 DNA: TGTGCCAGCAGCGTAGCCCTAGGGACTGGAAACACCATATATTTT

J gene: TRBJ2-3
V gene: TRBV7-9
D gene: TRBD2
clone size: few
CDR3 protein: CASSLAASGADTQYF
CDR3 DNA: TGTGCCAGCAGCTTAGCTGCTAGCGGAGCAGATACGCAGTATTTT

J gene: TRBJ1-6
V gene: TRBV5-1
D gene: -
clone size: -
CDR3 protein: CASSPSAETYNSPLHF
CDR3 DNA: TGCGCCAGCAGCCCAAGCGCAGAAACCTATAATTCACCCCTCCACTTT

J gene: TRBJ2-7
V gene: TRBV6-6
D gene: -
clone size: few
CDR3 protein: CASSSPGAGVYEQYF
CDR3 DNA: TGTGCCAGCAGTAGCCCGGGGGCGGGAGTTTACGAGCAGTACTTC

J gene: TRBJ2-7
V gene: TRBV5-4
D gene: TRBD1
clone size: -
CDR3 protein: CASSRYGTGLTYEQYF
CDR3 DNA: TGTGCCAGCAGCCGTTACGGGACAGGCCTAACCTACGAGCAGTACTTC

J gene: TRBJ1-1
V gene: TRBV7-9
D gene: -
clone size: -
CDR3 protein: CASSHQELTARTGEAFF
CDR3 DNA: TGTGCCAGCAGCCACCAAGAGCTGACGGCCCGTACTGGTGAAGCTTTCTTT

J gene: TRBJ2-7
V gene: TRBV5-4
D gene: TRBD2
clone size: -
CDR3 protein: CATSSGKVSYEQYF
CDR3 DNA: TGTGCCACGAGTAGCGGGAAGGTTTCCTACGAGCAGTACTTC

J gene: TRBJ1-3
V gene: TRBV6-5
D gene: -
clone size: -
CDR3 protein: CASRPPGSSGNTIYF
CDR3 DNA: TGTGCCAGCAGACCCCCGGGCTCCTCTGGAAACACCATATATTTT

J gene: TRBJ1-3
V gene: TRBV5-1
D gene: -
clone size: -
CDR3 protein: CASSDSRGNTIYF
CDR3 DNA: TGCGCCAGCAGCGACAGTAGGGGAAACACCATATATTTT

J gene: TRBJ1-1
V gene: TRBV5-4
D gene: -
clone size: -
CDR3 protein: CASSFLDTEAFF
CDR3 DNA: TGTGCCAGCAGCTTTTTGGACACTGAAGCTTTCTTT

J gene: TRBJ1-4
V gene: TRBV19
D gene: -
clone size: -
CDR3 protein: CASRDKGWANEKLFF
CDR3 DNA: TGTGCCAGTAGGGATAAGGGATGGGCTAATGAAAAACTGTTTTTT

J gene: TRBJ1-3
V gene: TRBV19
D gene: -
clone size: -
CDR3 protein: CASSILPGSGNTIYF
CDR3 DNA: TGTGCCAGTAGTATCCTTCCTGGGTCTGGAAACACCATATATTTT

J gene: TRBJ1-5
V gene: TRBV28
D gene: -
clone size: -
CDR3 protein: CANQRGIPGNQPQHF
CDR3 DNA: TGTGCCAATCAAAGGGGGATTCCGGGCAATCAGCCCCAGCATTTT

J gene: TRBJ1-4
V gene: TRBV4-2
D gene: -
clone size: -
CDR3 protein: CASSHGDSTNEKLFF
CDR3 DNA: TGTGCCAGCAGCCACGGGGACTCAACTAATGAAAAACTGTTTTTT

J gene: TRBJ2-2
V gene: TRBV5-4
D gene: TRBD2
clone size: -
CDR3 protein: CASSISGRVDTGELFF
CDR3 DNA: TGTGCCAGCAGTATTAGCGGGAGGGTGGACACCGGGGAGCTGTTTTTT

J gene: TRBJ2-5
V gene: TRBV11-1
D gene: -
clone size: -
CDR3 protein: CASSAGQIPATQYF
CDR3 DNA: TGTGCCAGCAGCGCTGGACAGATACCTGCGACCCAGTACTTC

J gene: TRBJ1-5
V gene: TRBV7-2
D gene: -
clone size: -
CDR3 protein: CASSSSFNQPQHF
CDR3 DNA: TGTGCCAGCAGCTCTTCCTTCAATCAGCCCCAGCATTTT

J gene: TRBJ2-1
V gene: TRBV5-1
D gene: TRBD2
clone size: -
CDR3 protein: CASSWEGNNEQFF
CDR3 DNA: TGCGCCAGCAGCTGGGAGGGGAACAATGAGCAGTTCTTC

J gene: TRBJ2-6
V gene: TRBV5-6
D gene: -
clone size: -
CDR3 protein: CASSSGSGANVLTF
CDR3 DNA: TGTGCCAGCAGTTCGGGATCTGGGGCCAACGTCCTGACTTTC

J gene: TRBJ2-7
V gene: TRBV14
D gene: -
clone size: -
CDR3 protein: CASSQDAGYSYEQYF
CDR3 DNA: TGTGCCAGCAGCCAAGATGCAGGTTACTCCTACGAGCAGTACTTC

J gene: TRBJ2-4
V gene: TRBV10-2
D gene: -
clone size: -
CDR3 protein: CASRGATKQYF
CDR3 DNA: TGCGCCAGCAGGGGTGCAACAAAGCAGTACTTC

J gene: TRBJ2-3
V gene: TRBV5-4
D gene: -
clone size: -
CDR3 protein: CASSFGLSTDTQYF
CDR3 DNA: TGTGCCAGCAGTTTCGGACTGAGCACAGATACGCAGTATTTT